This T cell receptor beta chain was observed in a study of blood T cell repertoires in COVID-19. Germline lookup yields CDR1 SGHRS and CDR2 YFSETQ. This CDR3 region has 17 residues. V dropped 5 bases and J dropped 5; count of bases not matched to a gene: 14. Libraries were prepared by immunoSEQ multiplex PCR; TCRdb keeps only in-frame clonotypes and omits some of them. The sample yields some 370,000 clones, 85% to 90% seen once. The sample taken for sequencing was peripheral blood. The chain uses TRBV5-1 and TRBJ2-7; 12 bases fit TRBD2. The receptor's source is a man between 18 and 29 years old with active or convalescent COVID-19. CDR3 bases: TGCGCCAGCAGGACCGGGACTAGCGGGTACCTTCGTGACGAGCAGTACTTC. It encodes CASRTGTSGYLRDEQYF. Full variable domain (rest looked up from reference TRBV5-1 and TRBJ2-7): KAGVTQTPRYLIKTRGQQVTLSCSPISGHRSVSWYQQTPGQGLQFLFEYFSETQRNKGNFPGRFSGRQFSNSRSEMNVSTLELGDSALYLCASRTGTSGYLRDEQYFGPGTRLTVT.